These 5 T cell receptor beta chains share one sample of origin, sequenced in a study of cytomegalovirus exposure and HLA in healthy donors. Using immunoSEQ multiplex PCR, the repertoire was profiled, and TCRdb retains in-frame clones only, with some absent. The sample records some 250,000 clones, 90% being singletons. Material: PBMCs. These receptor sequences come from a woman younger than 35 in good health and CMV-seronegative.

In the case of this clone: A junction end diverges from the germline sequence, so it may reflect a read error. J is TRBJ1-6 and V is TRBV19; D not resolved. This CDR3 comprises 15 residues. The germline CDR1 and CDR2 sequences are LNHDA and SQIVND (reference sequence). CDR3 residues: CASSIDFARYSPLHF. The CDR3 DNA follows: TGTGCCAGTAGCATAGACTTTGCACGGTATTCACCCCTCCACTTT.

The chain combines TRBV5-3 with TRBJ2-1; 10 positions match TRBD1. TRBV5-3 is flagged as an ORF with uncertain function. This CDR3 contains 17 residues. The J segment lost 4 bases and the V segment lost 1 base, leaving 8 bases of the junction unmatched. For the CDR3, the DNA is TGTGCCAGAAGCTTGTACGGAGGACAGGGGGTTTACAATGAGCAGTTCTTC. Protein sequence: CARSLYGGQGVYNEQFF.

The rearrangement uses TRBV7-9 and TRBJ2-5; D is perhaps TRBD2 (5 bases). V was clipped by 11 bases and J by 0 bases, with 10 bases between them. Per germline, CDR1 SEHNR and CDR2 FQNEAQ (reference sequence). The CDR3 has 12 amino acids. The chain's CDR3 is CASGLNQETQYF. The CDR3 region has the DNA TGTGCCTCCGGACTGAACCAAGAGACCCAGTACTTC. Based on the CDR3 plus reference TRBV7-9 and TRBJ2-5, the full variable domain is DTGVSQNPRHKITKRGQNVTFRCDPISEHNRLYWYRQTLGQGPEFLTYFQNEAQLEKSRLLSDRFSAERPKGSFSTLEIQRTEQGDSAMYLCASGLNQETQYFGPGTRLLVL.

The CDR3 loop is CASSFGAGGTYEQYF. CDR3 nucleotides: TGCGCCAGCAGCTTCGGCGCGGGGGGCACCTACGAGCAGTACTTC. The V call is TRBV5-1, the J call TRBJ2-7; 8 nucleotides align to TRBD2. The CDR3 consists of 15 residues. J lost 2 bases, V lost 2 bases, and 6 bases had no gene match. Per the germline V gene, CDR1 is SGHRS and CDR2 is YFSETQ.

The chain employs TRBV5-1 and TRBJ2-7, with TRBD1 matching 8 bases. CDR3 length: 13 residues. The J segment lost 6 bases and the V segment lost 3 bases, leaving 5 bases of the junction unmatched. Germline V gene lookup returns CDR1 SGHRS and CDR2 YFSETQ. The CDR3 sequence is CASSSGQGPEQYV. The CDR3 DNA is TGCGCCAGCAGCTCCGGACAGGGTCCCGAGCAGTACGTC.